This TCR beta chain was recorded in a study of technical replicates of blood from several donors. V gave up 0 bases and J gave up 2 bases; unmatched junction bases: 10. Germline loops: CDR1 LGHNA, CDR2 YSLEER. The CDR3 runs to 18 residues. TCRdb's copy holds only in-frame clones and misses some; the assay was immunoSEQ multiplex PCR. The sample contains about 59,000 clones, approximately 86% of which appear only once. The specimen was PBMCs. V is TRBV4-3 and J is TRBJ2-7, with 10 bases lining up with TRBD2. The sequence came from a human donor in good health. Some clones in this sample may be carry-over from other donors' samples. CDR3 nucleotide sequence: TGCGCCAGCAGCCAAGATCTTGGAGGCAGCGGGAGGGCCTACGAGCAGTACTTC. This encodes CASSQDLGGSGRAYEQYF.